Listed below are T cell receptor beta chains from one sample, sequenced in a study of blood T cell repertoires in COVID-19. TCRdb keeps only in-frame clones here, not all; method: immunoSEQ multiplex PCR. Counted here are 150,000 or so clones, 80% to 85% occurring once; the ten biggest clones make up roughly 5%. Sequencing input: PBMCs or T cells enriched from blood (not recorded which). The receptors shown here come from a man between 65 and 85 years old who had been exposed to COVID-19. Both conserved end residues are part of each CDR3. The order of the fields is clone size, V gene, J gene, D gene, CDR3 length, CDR3 protein, CDR3 DNA. D genes are given only for firm matches. Clone size appears in some rows only: once, few, many, or a class for an expanded clone.

>-|TRBV7-2|TRBJ2-7|TRBD2|15
CASSLILLAGREQYF
TGTGCCAGCAGCTTAATCCTCCTAGCGGGAAGGGAGCAGTACTTC
>-|TRBV2|TRBJ2-1|-|14
CASSRAGTRNEQFF
TGTGCCAGCAGTCGAGCCGGGACAAGGAATGAGCAGTTCTTC
>-|TRBV3-1/TRBV3-2|TRBJ1-2|-|14
CASSQGAFNYGYTF
TGTGCCAGCAGCCAGGGGGCGTTTAACTATGGCTACACCTTC
>once|TRBV18|TRBJ2-5|TRBD2|15
CASSPTSGNEETQYF
TGTGCCAGCTCACCGACTAGCGGGAACGAAGAGACCCAGTACTTC
>-|TRBV15|TRBJ1-5|-|14
CATSREAYNQPQHF
TGTGCCACCAGCAGAGAGGCTTACAATCAGCCCCAGCATTTT
>once|TRBV15|TRBJ2-7|-|15
CATNDARGPSYEQYF
TGTGCCACCAACGACGCTAGGGGCCCATCCTACGAGCAGTACTTC
>-|TRBV23-1|TRBJ2-3|-|16
CASSQPRGDGTDTQYF
TGCGCCAGCAGTCAACCGAGAGGAGACGGCACAGATACGCAGTATTTT
>once|TRBV3-1/TRBV3-2|TRBJ1-2|TRBD1|16
CASSQRAQGIRYGYTF
TGTGCCAGCAGCCAAAGAGCACAGGGGATAAGGTATGGCTACACCTTC
>-|TRBV15|TRBJ2-7|-|15
CATSRAGGASYEQYF
TGTGCCACCAGCAGAGCGGGGGGCGCGTCCTACGAGCAGTACTTC
>-|TRBV7-9|TRBJ2-7|TRBD1|15
CASSPNSGQGVQQYF
TGTGCCAGCAGCCCTAATTCGGGACAGGGGGTTCAGCAGTACTTC
>-|TRBV28|TRBJ2-2|-|14
CASKREMRNGELFF
TGTGCCAGCAAGAGGGAGATGAGAAACGGGGAGCTGTTTTTT
>-|TRBV19|TRBJ2-3|-|14
CASSIAGVEDTQYF
TGTGCCAGTAGTATAGCGGGAGTAGAAGATACGCAGTATTTT
>-|TRBV19|TRBJ2-2|TRBD1|14
CASGDRANTGELFF
TGTGCCAGTGGGGACAGGGCGAACACCGGGGAGCTGTTTTTT
>-|TRBV18|TRBJ2-2|-|16
CASSPPARGDTGELFF
TGTGCCAGCTCACCACCGGCAAGGGGTGACACCGGGGAGCTGTTTTTT
>few|TRBV18|TRBJ1-5|-|15
CASSPLGGVGQPQHF
TGTGCCAGCTCACCCCTGGGGGGAGTAGGTCAGCCCCAGCATTTT
>-|TRBV29-1|TRBJ2-1|-|11
CSVDRVNEQFF
TGCAGCGTTGACAGGGTCAATGAGCAGTTCTTC
>-|TRBV19|TRBJ2-3|-|13
CASSKEVRDTQYF
TGTGCCAGTAGTAAGGAGGTCAGAGATACGCAGTATTTT
>-|TRBV18|TRBJ2-7|TRBD1|14
CASSSGTGGYEQYF
TGTGCCAGCTCATCCGGGACAGGGGGCTACGAGCAGTACTTC
>-|TRBV9|TRBJ2-5|-|15
CASSVGRGAQETQYF
TGTGCCAGCAGCGTAGGCAGGGGAGCCCAAGAGACCCAGTACTTC
>-|TRBV12-3/TRBV12-4|TRBJ1-3|-|13
CASTQADGNTIYF
TGTGCCAGCACTCAGGCCGATGGAAACACCATATATTTT
>few|TRBV7-7|TRBJ2-3|TRBD1|15
CASSSDRGQADTQYF
TGTGCCAGCAGCTCGGACAGGGGGCAAGCAGATACGCAGTATTTT
>few|TRBV7-7|TRBJ2-5|-|13
CASSYTGGETQYF
TGTGCCAGCAGCTACACAGGAGGGGAGACCCAGTACTTC
>-|TRBV12-3/TRBV12-4|TRBJ2-1|-|13
CASSLVVQDEQFF
TGTGCCAGCAGTTTGGTGGTGCAGGATGAGCAGTTCTTC
>-|TRBV19|TRBJ1-2|TRBD1|20
CASSLVAGGGRTSRTYGYTF
TGTGCCAGTAGTCTGGTCGCAGGGGGCGGCCGAACCTCTCGGACTTATGGCTACACCTTC
>-|TRBV6-5|TRBJ1-6|-|14
CASSWAVLNSPLHF
TGTGCCAGCAGTTGGGCAGTTTTAAATTCACCCCTCCACTTT
>-|TRBV2|TRBJ1-3|TRBD1|15
CASSGDRASGNTIYF
TGTGCCAGCAGTGGGGACAGGGCCTCTGGAAACACCATATATTTT
>-|TRBV5-4|TRBJ1-4|TRBD1|15
CASSLRGTGVEKLFF
TGTGCCAGCAGCTTGCGTGGGACAGGGGTGGAAAAACTGTTTTTT
>-|TRBV7-6|TRBJ2-7|-|14
CASSPTGFSYEQYF
TGTGCCAGCAGTCCTACCGGGTTCTCCTACGAGCAGTACTTC
>-|TRBV19|TRBJ1-1|-|15
CASSILEGVHTEAFF
TGTGCCAGTAGTATTTTAGAGGGGGTACACACTGAAGCTTTCTTT
>-|TRBV19|TRBJ2-2|-|14
CASSAGIYTGELFF
TGTGCCAGTAGTGCAGGGATTTACACCGGGGAGCTGTTTTTT
>-|TRBV19|TRBJ2-3|TRBD1|13
CASSATGDYTQYF
TGTGCCAGTAGTGCGACAGGGGACTATACGCAGTATTTT
>-|TRBV3-1/TRBV3-2|TRBJ1-2|-|12
CASSQGLLDYTF
TGTGCCAGCAGCCAGGGACTCCTCGACTACACCTTC
>-|TRBV6-5|TRBJ1-2|TRBD1|14
CASRDRGRLYGYTF
TGTGCCAGCAGGGACAGGGGGCGCCTCTATGGCTACACCTTC